This T cell receptor (beta chain) was captured in a study of vaccination and CD4 T cells after COVID-19. At the level of the study: Control cultures, each given a CEFX pool, an HIV-1 Nef pool, or no peptide, were included.

Documented treatment: approximately 10-day PBMC culture with coronavirus spike peptide pools or control peptides (ViraFEST assay). With about ten days of culture completed, CD4+ T cells were isolated by negative selection. Notes on this clonotype: Its antigen is not known.

The study sequenced cultured CD4+ T cell DNA using the Oncomine TCR Beta short-read assay. Using its own MiXCR run on the PCR reads, TCRdb lists one record per CDR3 protein. Of roughly 16,000 distinct CDR3 sequences in the sample, almost 60% are singletons; the top ten hold 11%. The clonotype originates from a human donor who had recovered from COVID-19. The material sequenced was CD4+ T cells from blood, cultured in vitro.

The CDR3 DNA follows: TGCGCCAGCAGCCAAAGGGAGGGGGGTTCGGGGACTGAAGCTTTCTTT. Encoded protein: CASSQREGGSGTEAFF. This chain links TRBV4-1 with TRBJ1-1, with D possibly TRBD1 on 6 matching bases. The germline V gene encodes CDR1 MGHRA and CDR2 YSYEKL. Trimming took 2 bases from V and 5 from J, leaving 18 bases between them. This CDR3 is 16 amino acids long.